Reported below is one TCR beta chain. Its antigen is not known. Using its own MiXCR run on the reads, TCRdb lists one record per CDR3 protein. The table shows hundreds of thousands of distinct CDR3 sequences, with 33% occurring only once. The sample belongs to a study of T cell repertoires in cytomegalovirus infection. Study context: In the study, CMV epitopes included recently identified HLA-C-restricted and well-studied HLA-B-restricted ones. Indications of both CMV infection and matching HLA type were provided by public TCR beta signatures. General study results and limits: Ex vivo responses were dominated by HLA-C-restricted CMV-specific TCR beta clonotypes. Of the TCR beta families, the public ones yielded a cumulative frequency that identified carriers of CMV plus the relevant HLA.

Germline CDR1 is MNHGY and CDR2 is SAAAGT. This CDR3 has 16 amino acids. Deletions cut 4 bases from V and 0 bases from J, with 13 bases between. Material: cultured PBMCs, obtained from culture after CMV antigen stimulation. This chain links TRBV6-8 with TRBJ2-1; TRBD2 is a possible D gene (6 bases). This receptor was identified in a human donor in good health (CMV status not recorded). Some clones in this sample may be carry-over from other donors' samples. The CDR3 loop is CASSSGVGSSYNEQFF. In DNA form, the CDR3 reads TGTGCCAGCAGTTCGGGAGTGGGGAGCTCCTACAATGAGCAGTTCTTC.